This T cell receptor (beta chain) was identified in a study of cytomegalovirus exposure and HLA in healthy donors. The CDR3 has 11 amino acids. CDR1 is MNHNY, CDR2 SVGAGI, per germline (reference sequence). V gave up 6 bases and J gave up 8 bases, with 10 bases separating them. PCR employed 60 Vbeta and 13 Jbeta primers. Using immunoSEQ multiplex PCR, the repertoire was profiled, and TCRdb retains in-frame clones only, with some absent. Of 150,000 to 200,000 clones listed, 75% to 85% were seen once; the top ten hold 7% to 8.5%. Study results and limitations: A few CMV-associated chains were confirmed in vitro to be specific for CMV antigens. It was reportedly the case that the classifier diagnosed cytomegalovirus status with high specificity and sensitivity. Earlier analysis looked at TCR beta V segments, and most were productive about 90% or about 30% of the time.

This clone has a handful of counts. Its antigen is as yet unknown. What was sequenced was PBMCs. The rearrangement links TRBV6-6 to TRBJ1-1; possibly TRBD1 for D (6 bases). This sequence was found in a male donor in good health and CMV-seropositive. The chain's CDR3 is CASSYDREAFF. The CDR3 DNA reads TGTGCCAGCAGCTACGACAGGGAAGCTTTCTTT.